The rows below give T cell receptor beta chains drawn from one sample of a study of follicular helper T cells after annual influenza vaccination. Repertoires were generated with immunoSEQ multiplex PCR, while TCRdb's copy carries only in-frame clones and drops some. The sample includes some 11,000 clones, approximately 80% of them seen just once. Sequencing used CXCR5- memory CD4+ T cells sorted from blood, obtained on the day of influenza vaccination. The source is an adult who received the influenza vaccine. Both conserved end residues are part of each CDR3. Fields, in order: D gene, clone size, J gene, V gene, CDR3 DNA, CDR3 protein. A D gene is named only where the DNA matches it firmly. Size values are once, few and many counts, or a class for expanded clones, and some rows have none.

TRBD1 | NA | TRBJ2-5 | TRBV18 | TGTGCCAGCTCACCCGACAGGGAACAAGAGACCCAGTACTTC | CASSPDREQETQYF
TRBD2 | NA | TRBJ2-3 | TRBV7-2 | TGTGCCAGCAGCTACATTCGCGGGGGGGCGGGGGCGCAGTATTTT | CASSYIRGGAGAQYF
TRBD1 | NA | TRBJ2-3 | TRBV2 | TGTGCCAGCAGTGATGGGACAGGGGGCTATCTGTCCGCAGATACGCAGTATTTT | CASSDGTGGYLSADTQYF
NA | NA | TRBJ2-1 | TRBV6-5 | TGTGCCAGCAGTTACTCGCCTCCCCCCTCCTACAATGAGCAGTTCTTC | CASSYSPPPSYNEQFF
TRBD2 | NA | TRBJ2-7 | TRBV30 | TGTGCCTGGTCTAGAGGGACTAGTAATTACGAGCAGTACTTC | CAWSRGTSNYEQYF
NA | NA | TRBJ1-4 | TRBV10-3 | TGTGCCATCAGTAGGGACACGGCAACTAATGAAAAACTGTTTTTT | CAISRDTATNEKLFF
TRBD1 | NA | TRBJ1-4 | TRBV7-2 | TGTGCCAGCAGCACCAGGGACAGGCCTAGTGGAAAACTGTTTTTT | CASSTRDRPSGKLFF
TRBD1 | once | TRBJ1-3 | TRBV28 | TGTGCCAGCAGTTCGAGACAGGGGGCGAGGAACACCATATATTTT | CASSSRQGARNTIYF
NA | NA | TRBJ2-1 | TRBV9 | TGTGCCAGCAGCCCGACTCCGGCCAATGAGCAGTTCTTC | CASSPTPANEQFF
NA | NA | TRBJ1-4 | TRBV6-6 | TGTGCCAGCAGTTACCGAGAAGGGGAAAAACTGTTTTTT | CASSYREGEKLFF
NA | NA | TRBJ2-7 | TRBV28 | TGTGCCAGCAGTTTAATAAACTCCTACGAGCAGTACTTC | CASSLINSYEQYF
NA | NA | TRBJ2-7 | TRBV7-2 | TGTGCCAGCAGGCGGTCTAACGGGGCCTACGAGCAGTACTTC | CASRRSNGAYEQYF
TRBD1 | NA | TRBJ1-6 | TRBV2 | TGTGCCAGCAGTGAAACGACAGGGGGCTATTCACCCCTCCACTTT | CASSETTGGYSPLHF
NA | NA | TRBJ2-1 | TRBV5-1 | TGCGCCAGCAGCTTGGGTCGGGGGCCCTCCTCGGATGAGCAGTTCTTC | CASSLGRGPSSDEQFF
NA | NA | TRBJ2-7 | TRBV18 | TGTGCCAGCTCACCGGCGACGGCAGACTACGAGCAGTACTTC | CASSPATADYEQYF
NA | NA | TRBJ1-6 | TRBV19 | TGTGCCACCACTGCAGGGAAGAATTCACCCCTCCACTTT | CATTAGKNSPLHF
NA | NA | TRBJ1-5 | TRBV28 | TGTGCCAGCAGTTTATATCCGGAGTCGACGCAGCCCCAGCATTTT | CASSLYPESTQPQHF
TRBD2 | NA | TRBJ2-2 | TRBV6-4 | TGTGCCAGCAAAGTTGCGGGAGGGGCCGGGGAGCTGTTTTTT | CASKVAGGAGELFF
TRBD2 | NA | TRBJ2-5 | TRBV5-4 | TGTGCCAGCAGCTTGCTCGGGGGGGACGCTAGAGACCAGTACTTC | CASSLLGGDARDQYF
TRBD2 | NA | TRBJ2-1 | TRBV9 | TGTGCCAGCAGCCCCCGACTAGCGGGAAGGAATGAGCAGTTCTTC | CASSPRLAGRNEQFF
TRBD1 | NA | TRBJ1-2 | TRBV29-1 | TGCAGCGTTGGAGGACAGGGTGGCTATGGCTACACCTTC | CSVGGQGGYGYTF
NA | NA | TRBJ1-2 | TRBV7-9 | TGTGCCAGCAGCTTAGCATGGGAGGGCTACACCTTC | CASSLAWEGYTF
NA | NA | TRBJ2-3 | TRBV5-1 | TGCGCCAGCACCCCCTCTGGGAGGACCTCTACAGATACGCAGTATTTT | CASTPSGRTSTDTQYF
NA | NA | TRBJ1-2 | TRBV28 | TGTGCCTCCCGCCGAGCTAACTATGGCTACACCTTC | CASRRANYGYTF